The text below deals with one T cell receptor beta chain. The antigen remains undetermined. Template switching (which added a universal primer site) was used, and cDNA carried unique molecular identifiers. MiXCR, run by TCRdb on the 5' RACE reads, gives a single entry per CDR3 protein. Of roughly 260,000 distinct CDR3 sequences listed, approximately 7.9% are singletons. The record originates from a study of identical twins. General study points: Whereas memory repertoires showed no such difference, abundant cord blood beta clonotypes carried fewer insertions. Excess twin sharing in beta out-of-frame sequences was weaker. Shared out-of-frame alpha sequences (those common to twins) showed excess low generation probability.

Germline CDR1 reads MNHEY; CDR2 reads SMNVEV (reference sequence). There are 16 residues in the CDR3. V was cut by 0 bases and J by 2 bases, with 11 bases left in between. The sample was also reused in another study, on yellow fever vaccine responses in identical twins.

Material: CD8+ T cells sorted from blood. The chain uses TRBV27 and TRBJ2-1, with a tentative D call TRBD1 (5 bases). The clonotype originates from a woman aged 18-29 years in good health. CDR3 nucleotide sequence: TGTGCCAGCAGTTTATCTGCAGGGCTGGCCTACAATGAGCAGTTCTTC. Translating it yields CASSLSAGLAYNEQFF.